Below are 5 T cell receptor beta chains sequenced from a single sample in a study of OX40 agonist ivuxolimab in advanced cancers. The data were produced by immunoSEQ multiplex PCR, yet TCRdb's version contains in-frame clones alone and is incomplete. The profile shows around 94,000 clones, about 93% of them singletons. The sample was CD4+ or CD8+ T cells sorted from blood, taken in a trial of the OX40 agonist ivuxolimab. All receptors derive from an adult with an advanced solid tumor such as melanoma, head and neck, liver or kidney cancer.

V and J are TRBV2 and TRBJ2-1; a possible D gene is TRBD2 (6 bases). With 8 bases removed from V and 5 bases from J, the gap between germline ends came to 22 bases. Per germline, CDR1 SNHLY and CDR2 FYNNEI. The length of the CDR3 is 16 residues. The CDR3 DNA follows: TGTGCCAGCCGCGGGACGGGACTCCTGGAGAACAATGAGCAGTTCTTC. Translation gives CASRGTGLLENNEQFF.

This clone has just one count. The rearrangement links TRBV23-1 to TRBJ2-7; 10 bases map to TRBD2. TRBV23-1 is assigned to the ORF class and has an uncertain function. J lost 4 bases, V lost 7 bases, and 13 bases had no gene match. This CDR3 has 16 amino acids. The CDR3 sequence: CASTPTGTSVIYEQYF. DNA for the CDR3: TGCGCCAGCACCCCCACCGGGACTAGCGTAATATACGAGCAGTACTTC.

V and J are TRBV9 and TRBJ2-2; 9 nucleotides align to TRBD2. This CDR3 contains 16 residues. CDR1 is SGDLS and CDR2 is YYNGEE in the germline V gene. The V segment lost 0 bases and the J segment 4 bases; nucleotides outside the gene matches: 4. The DNA of the CDR3 is TGTGCCAGCAGCGTAGTGGCGGGAGGGGGCACCGGGGAGCTGTTTTTT. Translating it yields CASSVVAGGGTGELFF.

This clone has just one count. The J gene is TRBJ2-7, the V gene TRBV7-9; possible D gene TRBD2, 6 bases. Trimming shortened V by 6 bases and J by 5 bases, and 8 bases separated the two germline ends. Per the germline V gene, CDR1 is SEHNR and CDR2 is FQNEAQ (reference sequence). This CDR3 region has 11 residues. The CDR3 spells CASRPGDEQYF. CDR3 in DNA: TGTGCCAGCAGACCGGGAGACGAGCAGTACTTC. Together with reference TRBV7-9 and TRBJ2-7, the CDR3 gives the full variable domain: DTGVSQNPRHKITKRGQNVTFRCDPISEHNRLYWYRQTLGQGPEFLTYFQNEAQLEKSRLLSDRFSAERPKGSFSTLEIQRTEQGDSAMYLCASRPGDEQYFGPGTRLTVT.

The J gene is TRBJ1-5, the V gene TRBV9, with D unresolved. Deletions cut 0 bases from V and 5 bases from J, with 6 bases between. The CDR3 is 13 amino acids. CDR1 is SGDLS, CDR2 YYNGEE, per germline. The CDR3 bases are TGTGCCAGCAGCGTAGGGCTAGATCAGCCCCAGCATTTT. This translates into CASSVGLDQPQHF.